The 23 T cell receptor beta chains listed next were all sequenced from one sample in a study of T cell changes during pregnancy in multiple sclerosis. Sequenced by immunoSEQ multiplex PCR; TCRdb stores in-frame clones only, minus some. The table has 39,000 or so clones, around 92% seen once. The sequenced sample was CD8+ T cells from peripheral blood mononuclear cells, obtained in the third trimester of pregnancy. The receptors here all came from a female donor with multiple sclerosis, enrolled in a pregnancy study.

The V and J genes are TRBV4-3 and TRBJ2-1; 9 nucleotides agree with TRBD2. The CDR3 is 16 amino acids. Germline trimming cut 1 base from V and 6 bases from J; bases unmatched to any gene: 7. Per the germline V gene, CDR1 is LGHNA and CDR2 is YSLEER. CDR3 sequence reads: CASSQGWLAGINEQFF. Here the CDR3 DNA reads TGCGCCAGCAGCCAAGGGTGGCTAGCGGGAATCAATGAGCAGTTCTTC.

CDR3 loop: CASSEAGMEVLAEQYF. In nucleotides, the CDR3 is TGTGCCAGCAGTGAGGCAGGGATGGAAGTGTTGGCCGAGCAGTACTTC. The chain uses TRBV6-1 and TRBJ2-7, with a possible D match to TRBD1 (5 bases). This CDR3 comprises 16 residues. Germline V gene lookup returns CDR1 MNHNS and CDR2 SASEGT. V shed 3 bases and J shed 6 bases, with 21 bases lying between them.

This chain joins TRBV9 and TRBJ1-2, with TRBD1 matching over 7 bases. Per the germline V gene, CDR1 is SGDLS and CDR2 is YYNGEE. Unmatched junction bases numbered 8, after V lost 4 bases and J lost 8 bases. This CDR3 has 13 amino acids. CDR3 sequence reads: CASSPTTGFGYTF. For the CDR3, the DNA is TGTGCCAGCAGCCCCACGACAGGGTTCGGCTACACCTTC.

J is TRBJ2-7 and V is TRBV7-9, with D possibly TRBD1 on 5 matching bases. This CDR3 is 12 amino acids long. V was shortened by 5 bases and J by 5 bases, with 10 bases between the two germline ends. Germline assignment: CDR1 SEHNR and CDR2 FQNEAQ (reference sequence). CDR3: CASSRQGNEQYF. The CDR3 DNA is TGTGCCAGCAGCAGGCAGGGTAACGAGCAGTACTTC.

CDR3 residues: CASRVGSGMSNEQFF. DNA of the CDR3: TGTGCCAGTAGGGTCGGAAGCGGGATGTCCAATGAGCAGTTCTTC. The V and J genes are TRBV19 and TRBJ2-1; 7 bases fit TRBD2. V was clipped by 6 bases and J by 6 bases; unmatched bases: 11. The CDR3 consists of 15 residues. Germline V gene data show CDR1 as LNHDA and CDR2 as SQIVND (reference sequence).

This chain links TRBV28 with TRBJ2-7; 8 bases align to TRBD1. Germline values: CDR1 MDHEN, CDR2 SYDVKM. This CDR3 contains 14 residues. After removal of 5 bases from V and 1 base from J, the junction contained 4 bases not matched to a gene. CDR3 sequence: CASSEQGGSYEQYF. The DNA for the CDR3 is TGTGCCAGCAGTGAACAGGGGGGATCCTACGAGCAGTACTTC.

The rearrangement uses TRBV2 and TRBJ2-3; 10 positions match TRBD2. The CDR3 consists of 15 residues. Germline assignment: CDR1 SNHLY and CDR2 FYNNEI. The V gene end was trimmed by 7 bases and the J gene end by 0 bases; junction bases not matched to a gene: 4. CDR3 coding DNA: TGTGCCAGCAAAGGACTAGCGGCTAGCACAGATACGCAGTATTTT. Protein: CASKGLAASTDTQYF.

The CDR3 bases are TGTGCCAGCAGCCACGATAGGACAGGGCCGAACACCGGGGAGCTGTTTTTT. It yields the protein CASSHDRTGPNTGELFF. The V gene is TRBV9, the J gene TRBJ2-2, with 8 positions matching TRBD1. Trimming took 4 bases from V and 0 from J; bases not matched to a gene: 8. The length of the CDR3 is 17 residues. Germline CDR1 and CDR2: SGDLS and YYNGEE.

This chain joins TRBV7-9 and TRBJ2-1; TRBD2 might be the D (6 bases). Trimming cost V 2 bases and J 6 bases, with 14 bases left between them. CDR1 SEHNR and CDR2 FQNEAQ come from the germline V gene (reference sequence). This CDR3 is built from 15 residues. The CDR3 DNA reads as TGTGCCAGCAGCTTATTGCCGGGAGAGCGCAATGAGCAGTTCTTC. It encodes CASSLLPGERNEQFF. Complete variable domain (other parts from reference TRBV7-9 and TRBJ2-1): DTGVSQNPRHKITKRGQNVTFRCDPISEHNRLYWYRQTLGQGPEFLTYFQNEAQLEKSRLLSDRFSAERPKGSFSTLEIQRTEQGDSAMYLCASSLLPGERNEQFFGPGTRLTVL.

The J gene is TRBJ2-7, the V gene TRBV4-1; the match to TRBD1 covers 8 bases. Per germline, CDR1 MGHRA and CDR2 YSYEKL. The V segment lost 0 bases and the J segment 3 bases; nucleotides outside the gene matches: 13. This CDR3 has 18 residues. The chain's CDR3 is CASSQDGGPLTGGYEQYF. CDR3 nucleotide sequence: TGCGCCAGCAGCCAAGATGGGGGGCCGCTAACAGGGGGCTACGAGCAGTACTTC.

The V gene is TRBV18, the J gene TRBJ2-1, with 8 bases matching TRBD2. V gave up 1 base and J gave up 5 bases; unmatched junction bases: 13. Germline CDR1 KGHSH, CDR2 LQKENI. The CDR3 contains 18 residues. The CDR3 coding sequence is TGTGCCAGCTCACCACAAGGTTCTCCGGGAGGGTTGGACAATGAGCAGTTCTTC. Translating gives CASSPQGSPGGLDNEQFF.

This clone has a handful of counts. V gene TRBV6-1 combines with J gene TRBJ2-1, with 7 bases matching TRBD2. CDR1 is MNHNS, CDR2 SASEGT, per germline. V trimming: 5 bases; J trimming: 5 bases; junction bases outside the gene matches: 9. CDR3 length: 15 residues. This CDR3 is CASSPTSWGDNEQFF. The CDR3, as DNA: TGTGCCAGCAGTCCGACTAGCTGGGGTGACAATGAGCAGTTCTTC.

V gene TRBV13 combines with J gene TRBJ2-7, with 9 bases that match TRBD2. CDR1 and CDR2 from the germline V gene are PRHDT and FYEKMQ (reference sequence). The V segment lost 3 bases and the J segment 2 bases; nucleotides outside the gene matches: 14. CDR3 length equals 18 residues. The CDR3 bases are TGTGCCAGCAGCTTTAGCGGGAGTGGTTTGGAGTTGGCCTACGAGCAGTACTTC. Amino acids: CASSFSGSGLELAYEQYF.

This chain uses TRBV6-6 with TRBJ2-7; D uncertain. This CDR3 has 12 amino acids. V shed 0 bases and J shed 5 bases, with 5 bases lying between them. The germline V gene encodes CDR1 MNHNY and CDR2 SVGAGI (reference sequence). The CDR3 loop reads CASSYSEHEQYF. In nucleotides, the CDR3 is TGTGCCAGCAGTTACTCTGAGCACGAGCAGTACTTC.

This clone was detected once. This rearrangement joins TRBV9 to TRBJ2-7, with D unclear. Trimming pared 1 base from V and 3 bases from J, leaving 8 bases between. This CDR3 spans 13 amino acids. Germline loops: CDR1 SGDLS, CDR2 YYNGEE. CDR3 nucleotides: TGTGCCAGCAGCGTAAGGTCAGGCTACGAGCAGTACTTC. Translating it yields CASSVRSGYEQYF.

A note on this clone: Germline is not matched at one junction end, which may reflect a read error. The chain joins TRBV2 to TRBJ1-5; D may be TRBD1 (5 bases). The germline gives CDR1 SNHLY, CDR2 FYNNEI. This CDR3 spans 17 amino acids. The CDR3 sequence: CASSGSGPGNGYQSQHF. Here the CDR3 DNA reads TGTGCCAGCAGTGGATCAGGGCCAGGGAACGGTTATCAGTCCCAGCATTTT. The full variable domain, with the rest looked up from reference TRBV2 and TRBJ1-5, is EPEVTQTPSHQVTQMGQEVILRCVPISNHLYFYWYRQILGQKVEFLVSFYNNEISEKSEIFDDQFSVERPDGSNFTLKIRSTKLEDSAMYFCASSGSGPGNGYQSQHFGDGTRLSIL.

The chain uses TRBV6-5 and TRBJ2-5, with D possibly matching TRBD2 (5 bases). This CDR3 region has 12 residues. Germline CDR1 MNHEY, CDR2 SVGAGI. V lost 6 bases and J 4 bases, leaving 9 bases between the germline ends. The CDR3 region has the DNA TGTGCCAGCAGCCTTGAGGGAGAGACCCAGTACTTC. This codes for CASSLEGETQYF.

As DNA, the CDR3 is TGCGCCAGCAGCCAAGATGACAGGGGGACGGGCTACACCTTC. Its protein is CASSQDDRGTGYTF. This rearrangement joins TRBV4-1 to TRBJ1-2; 9 bases align to TRBD1. Germline values: CDR1 MGHRA, CDR2 YSYEKL. V was pared by 0 bases and J by 8 bases, with 4 bases of the junction left unmatched. This CDR3 has 14 amino acids.

J is TRBJ2-5 and V is TRBV18, with a tentative D call TRBD1 (6 bases). The CDR3 totals 16 residues. With 2 bases removed from V and 2 bases from J, the gap between germline ends came to 15 bases. Per germline, CDR1 KGHSH and CDR2 LQKENI. In DNA form, the CDR3 reads TGTGCCAGCTCACCAGGGACGCCAGGGGCACAAGAGACCCAGTACTTC. Its protein product is CASSPGTPGAQETQYF.

The genes are TRBV4-1 and TRBJ2-7; TRBD2 agrees at 9 bases. After removal of 4 bases from V and 8 bases from J, the junction contained 12 bases not matched to a gene. The CDR3 runs to 15 residues. Looked up from germline, CDR1 is MGHRA and CDR2 is YSYEKL. The CDR3 nucleotides read TGCGCCAGCAGCCCATATTCGGCTAGCGGGACACAGCAGTACTTC. Its translation: CASSPYSASGTQQYF.

The V gene is TRBV7-9, the J gene TRBJ2-2; 8 bases align to TRBD1. From germline, CDR1 is SEHNR and CDR2 FQNEAQ (reference sequence). V dropped 5 bases and J dropped 3; count of bases not matched to a gene: 5. The CDR3 spans 15 residues. CDR3 sequence (DNA): TGTGCCAGCAGCCCCCTGACAGGGGACACCGGGGAGCTGTTTTTT. This codes for CASSPLTGDTGELFF.

The rearrangement uses TRBV5-1 and TRBJ2-7; the D gene is possibly TRBD1 (5 bases). This CDR3 is built from 15 residues. Germline lookup yields CDR1 SGHRS and CDR2 YFSETQ. The V gene lost 4 bases and the J gene lost 3 bases, with 17 bases spanning the gap. CDR3 loop: CASSVTTLGDYEQYF. CDR3 bases: TGCGCCAGCAGCGTGACAACTCTAGGGGACTACGAGCAGTACTTC.

The V call is TRBV27, the J call TRBJ2-6; D gene unclear. The CDR3 totals 14 residues. V lost 8 bases and J lost 0, with 8 bases in between. Germline V CDR1 and CDR2: MNHEY, SMNVEV (reference sequence). The CDR3 DNA is TGTGCCAGCCTGGCCCACTCTGGGGCCAACGTCCTGACTTTC. This sequence encodes CASLAHSGANVLTF.